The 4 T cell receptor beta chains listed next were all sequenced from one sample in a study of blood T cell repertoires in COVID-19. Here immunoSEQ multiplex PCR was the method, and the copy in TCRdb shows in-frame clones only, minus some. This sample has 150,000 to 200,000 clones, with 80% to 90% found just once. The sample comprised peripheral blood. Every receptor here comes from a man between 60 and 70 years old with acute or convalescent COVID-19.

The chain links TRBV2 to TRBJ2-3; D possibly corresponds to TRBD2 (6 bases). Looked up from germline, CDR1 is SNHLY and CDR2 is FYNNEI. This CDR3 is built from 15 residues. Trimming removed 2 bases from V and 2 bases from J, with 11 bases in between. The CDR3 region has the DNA TGTGCCAGCAGTGAAAGGTTAGCGGACACAGATACGCAGTATTTT. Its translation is CASSERLADTDTQYF. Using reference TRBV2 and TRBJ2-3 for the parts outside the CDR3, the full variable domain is EPEVTQTPSHQVTQMGQEVILRCVPISNHLYFYWYRQILGQKVEFLVSFYNNEISEKSEIFDDQFSVERPDGSNFTLKIRSTKLEDSAMYFCASSERLADTDTQYFGPGTRLTVL.

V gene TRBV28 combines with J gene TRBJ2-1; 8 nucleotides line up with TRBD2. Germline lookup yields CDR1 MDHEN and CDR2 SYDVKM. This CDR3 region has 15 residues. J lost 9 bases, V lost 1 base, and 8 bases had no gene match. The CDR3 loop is CASSLFGGRSAEQFF. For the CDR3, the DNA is TGTGCCAGCAGTTTATTTGGCGGGAGGTCGGCTGAGCAGTTCTTC.

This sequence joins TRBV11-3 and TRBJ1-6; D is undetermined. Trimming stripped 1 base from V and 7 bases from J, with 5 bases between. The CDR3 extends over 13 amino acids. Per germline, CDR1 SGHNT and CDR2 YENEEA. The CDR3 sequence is CASSLVRNSPLHF. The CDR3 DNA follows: TGTGCCAGCAGCTTAGTTCGGAATTCACCCCTCCACTTT.

The CDR3 region is CASSGQRGDTQYF. The CDR3 DNA sequence: TGTGCCAGCAGCGGACAGCGAGGAGATACGCAGTATTTT. The chain is built from TRBV7-2 and TRBJ2-3; a possible D gene is TRBD1 (6 bases). The germline V gene has CDR1 SGHTA and CDR2 FQGNSA. CDR3 length equals 13 residues. Trimming pared 5 bases from V and 5 bases from J, leaving 11 bases between.